The 25 T cell receptor beta chains given below trace back to one sample, sequenced in a study of OX40 agonist ivuxolimab in advanced cancers. Measured with immunoSEQ multiplex PCR; TCRdb has only the in-frame clones, and not every one. The table shows about 72,000 clones, with around 90% occurring only once. The source was CD4+ or CD8+ T cells sorted from blood, collected in a trial of the OX40 agonist ivuxolimab. Receptors were obtained from an adult with an advanced solid tumor such as melanoma, head and neck, liver or kidney cancer.

The chain combines TRBV7-2 with TRBJ1-1; 7 nucleotides line up with TRBD1. Trimming took 8 bases from V and 4 from J; bases not matched to a gene: 13. Germline values: CDR1 SGHTA, CDR2 FQGNSA. The length of the CDR3 is 15 residues. CDR3 DNA sequence: TGTGCCAGCCAACAGGGGATCGGGGGGGGCACTGAAGCTTTCTTT. It translates to CASQQGIGGGTEAFF.

The chain combines TRBV5-5 with TRBJ2-7; D is perhaps TRBD2 (7 bases). The CDR3 sequence is 17 residues long. The germline V gene has CDR1 SGHKS and CDR2 YYEKEE (reference sequence). V lost 4 bases and J 1 base, leaving 21 bases between the germline ends. CDR3 protein: CASSPGGFWDNSYEQYF. Here the CDR3 DNA reads TGTGCCAGCAGCCCGGGGGGTTTCTGGGACAATTCCTACGAGCAGTACTTC.

J is TRBJ1-2 and V is TRBV6-1, with 9 bases matching TRBD1. Germline V CDR1 and CDR2: MNHNS, SASEGT. The ends lost 1 base at V and 8 bases at J; junction bases unmatched: 14. The CDR3 is 17 amino acids. The CDR3 DNA sequence: TGTGCCAGCAGTGAAGGACTTAATTTACAGGGGGCGCGGGGCTACACCTTC. Its translation is CASSEGLNLQGARGYTF.

This clone turned up a few times. This chain joins TRBV4-2 and TRBJ1-4; a weak D match, TRBD1 (5 bases). Germline V gives CDR1 LGHNA, CDR2 YNFKEQ. This CDR3 has 15 residues. V was cut by 1 base and J by 8 bases, with 14 bases left in between. This chain's CDR3 is CASSQGRAAEEKLFF. DNA of the CDR3: TGTGCCAGCAGCCAAGGCAGGGCTGCCGAAGAAAAACTGTTTTTT.

In its sample, this clone was seen a few times. J is TRBJ2-7 and V is TRBV11-2; possible D gene TRBD2, 6 bases. Germline CDR1 SGHAT, CDR2 FQNNGV. The CDR3 is 14 amino acids. The V and J ends lost 3 bases and 0 bases respectively, with 9 bases between them. CDR3 protein: CASSFPTSSYEQYF. The CDR3 coding sequence is TGTGCCAGCAGCTTCCCGACTAGCTCCTACGAGCAGTACTTC.

The rearrangement uses TRBV5-6 and TRBJ1-2; no firm D call. CDR3 size: 15 residues. Germline V CDR1 and CDR2: SGHDT, YYEEEE. The V end was cut by 1 base, the J end by 0 bases, with 10 bases between. The CDR3 region is CASSLTALANYGYTF. The CDR3 coding sequence is TGTGCCAGCAGCTTGACTGCGTTAGCTAACTATGGCTACACCTTC.

The V gene is TRBV19, the J gene TRBJ2-3; perhaps TRBD2 as D (6 bases). Per germline, CDR1 LNHDA and CDR2 SQIVND (reference sequence). Trimming stripped 4 bases from V and 6 bases from J, with 11 bases between. This CDR3 is built from 13 residues. The CDR3 spells CASSTPGGDTQYF. CDR3 nucleotides: TGTGCCAGTAGTACCCCTGGGGGGGATACGCAGTATTTT.

In this sample, this clone turned up once. CDR3 DNA: TGCGCCAGCAGTGAGTCACTAGCGGCCCAAGAGACCCAGTACTTC. Translating gives CASSESLAAQETQYF. The chain is built from TRBV10-1 and TRBJ2-5, with 8 bases lining up with TRBD2. Germline V CDR1 and CDR2: WNHNN, SYGVQD (reference sequence). V lost 0 bases, J lost 1 base, and 1 base stayed unmatched. The CDR3 contains 15 residues.

The V and J genes are TRBV5-6 and TRBJ2-3; 8 bases match TRBD1. V dropped 5 bases and J dropped 5; count of bases not matched to a gene: 7. The germline V gene has CDR1 SGHDT and CDR2 YYEEEE. CDR3 length equals 14 residues. CDR3 residues: CASSLTGVRDTQYF. For the CDR3, the DNA is TGTGCCAGCAGTTTGACAGGGGTTAGAGATACGCAGTATTTT. Complete variable domain (other parts from reference TRBV5-6 and TRBJ2-3): DAGVTQSPTHLIKTRGQQVTLRCSPKSGHDTVSWYQQALGQGPQFIFQYYEEEERQRGNFPDRFSGHQFPNYSSELNVNALLLGDSALYLCASSLTGVRDTQYFGPGTRLTVL.

In regard to this clone: The junction and the germline gene differ at one end; a read error may be behind it. The V and J genes are TRBV7-7 and TRBJ2-5; TRBD2 matches at 11 bases. The germline gives CDR1 SSHAT, CDR2 FNYEAQ (reference sequence). The CDR3 has 16 amino acids. DNA of the CDR3: TGTGCTAGCAGCCCCAGGACTAGCGGGCCGGGGGGGACCCAGTACTTC. Translated, it gives CASSPRTSGPGGTQYF.

The chain employs TRBV5-5 and TRBJ1-1; tentatively, D is TRBD1 (5 bases). CDR1 is SGHKS, CDR2 YYEKEE, per germline (reference sequence). There are 15 residues in the CDR3. V dropped 3 bases and J dropped 0 bases, with 12 bases sitting between them. The CDR3: CASSYHDRMNTEAFF. The CDR3 DNA follows: TGTGCCAGCAGCTACCATGACAGAATGAACACTGAAGCTTTCTTT.

The chain couples TRBV5-1 to TRBJ2-1; 11 bases match TRBD2. The CDR3 is 17 amino acids. Germline V gives CDR1 SGHRS, CDR2 YFSETQ. V dropped 0 bases and J dropped 8; count of bases not matched to a gene: 10. CDR3 in DNA: TGCGCCAGCAGCTTGGACACTAGCGGGGGTCACCCCCATGAGCAGTTCTTC. Its protein product is CASSLDTSGGHPHEQFF.

In its sample, this clone was seen once. The chain has TRBV11-3 and TRBJ2-5, with TRBD1 as a possible D gene (5 bases). V lost 3 bases and J 5 bases, leaving 25 bases between the germline ends. CDR3 length equals 18 residues. Germline CDR1 and CDR2: SGHNT and YENEEA. CDR3 sequence: CASSFNFLQSPGYETQYF. For the CDR3, the DNA is TGTGCCAGCAGCTTCAATTTCCTCCAGAGCCCAGGGTACGAGACCCAGTACTTC.

V gene TRBV5-4 combines with J gene TRBJ2-3; tentatively, D is TRBD1 (5 bases). Germline-derived CDR1 and CDR2 are SGHNT and YYREEE (reference sequence). Trimming took 0 bases from V and 7 from J, leaving 15 bases between them. The CDR3 consists of 15 residues. As DNA, the CDR3 is TGTGCCAGCAGCTTGGCCCGCTTACAGGCGAATACGCAGTATTTT. Translated, it gives CASSLARLQANTQYF.

The chain uses TRBV6-5 and TRBJ2-7; perhaps TRBD1 as D (5 bases). Germline V lookup: CDR1 MNHEY, CDR2 SVGAGI. The ends were cut back, 2 bases at V and 0 bases at J, with 8 bases in the middle. The CDR3 extends over 14 amino acids. CDR3 loop: CASSYPTVSYEQYF. The CDR3 nucleotides read TGTGCCAGCAGTTACCCGACAGTCTCCTACGAGCAGTACTTC.

The rearrangement joins TRBV28 to TRBJ2-7; D is undetermined. This CDR3 spans 15 amino acids. V lost 4 bases, J lost 1 base, and 14 bases lay in between. Germline assignment: CDR1 MDHEN and CDR2 SYDVKM. The chain's CDR3 is CASSSHVGLSYEQYF. In DNA, the CDR3 is TGTGCCAGCAGTTCTCACGTGGGATTATCCTACGAGCAGTACTTC.

The V call is TRBV21-1, the J call TRBJ2-3; the table's TRBD1 call for D was not verified on the DNA. TRBV21-1 is assigned pseudogene status. The CDR3 contains 18 residues. CDR3 region: CASSPPATGYANTDTQYF. As DNA, the CDR3 is TGTGCCAGCAGCCCCCCCGCAACAGGGTATGCAAACACAGATACGCAGTATTTT.

CDR3 amino acids: CASSLLAGATGELFF. For the CDR3, the DNA is TGTGCCAGCAGCTTACTAGCGGGGGCCACCGGGGAGCTGTTTTTT. The rearrangement joins TRBV7-8 to TRBJ2-2; TRBD2 matches at 10 bases. V gave up 2 bases and J gave up 4 bases; unmatched junction bases: 1. The CDR3 length is 15 residues. Germline V lookup: CDR1 SGHVS, CDR2 FQNEAQ.

The chain joins TRBV6-5 to TRBJ2-7, with TRBD2 matching over 9 bases. With V trimmed by 4 bases and J by 3 bases, 4 bases remained unmatched. The germline V gene encodes CDR1 MNHEY and CDR2 SVGAGI. The CDR3 runs to 14 residues. In DNA form, the CDR3 reads TGTGCCAGCAGTTCACTAGCGGGTATCTACGAGCAGTACTTC. Its protein is CASSSLAGIYEQYF.

The genes are TRBV10-1 and TRBJ2-5, with D unresolved. V shed 0 bases and J shed 7 bases, with 9 bases lying between them. This CDR3 is built from 13 residues. The V gene's germline CDR1 is WNHNN and CDR2 SYGVQD (reference sequence). The chain's CDR3 is CASSESGLGTQYF. The CDR3, as DNA: TGCGCCAGCAGTGAGTCGGGTCTGGGGACCCAGTACTTC.

V and J are TRBV5-1 and TRBJ1-1, with D tentatively TRBD1 (5 bases). The CDR3 sequence is 13 residues long. V dropped 0 bases and J dropped 8 bases, with 11 bases sitting between them. Germline loops: CDR1 SGHRS, CDR2 YFSETQ. CDR3 in DNA: TGCGCCAGCAGCTTGGCCGGTAAGGGGGAAGCTTTCTTT. This gives the protein CASSLAGKGEAFF.

The chain couples TRBV19 to TRBJ2-5, with a weak D call TRBD2 (6 bases). Germline loops: CDR1 LNHDA, CDR2 SQIVND (reference sequence). The CDR3 is made up of 16 amino acids. Trimming left V 3 bases short and J 0 bases short, with 14 bases between. CDR3 coding DNA: TGTGCCAGTAGTATTGGGGGGTCACCGAACCAAGAGACCCAGTACTTC. It codes for CASSIGGSPNQETQYF.

This sequence joins TRBV29-1 and TRBJ2-3, with D possibly being TRBD1 (5 bases). The CDR3 sequence is 14 residues long. Per the germline V gene, CDR1 is SQVTM and CDR2 is ANQGSEA. Between the trimmed V and J ends, which lost 6 bases and 2 bases, there was a span of 15 bases. The CDR3 loop is CSVRQGSPTDTQYF. The CDR3 region has the DNA TGCAGCGTGAGGCAGGGTTCCCCCACAGATACGCAGTATTTT.

The gene calls are TRBV18 and TRBJ1-1; D is ambiguous. V was shortened by 2 bases and J by 5 bases, with 9 bases between the two germline ends. CDR1 and CDR2 (germline): KGHSH, LQKENI. This CDR3 is built from 13 residues. CDR3 in DNA: TGTGCCAGCTCACCATACGTTATGACTGAAGCTTTCTTT. It codes for CASSPYVMTEAFF.

This chain links TRBV7-2 with TRBJ1-2; a weak D match, TRBD1 (6 bases). Looked up from germline, CDR1 is SGHTA and CDR2 is FQGNSA. Trimming pared 1 base from V and 4 bases from J, leaving 16 bases between. The CDR3 totals 16 residues. This CDR3 is CASSLDGGPPLYGYTF. DNA for the CDR3: TGTGCCAGCAGCTTAGATGGGGGGCCTCCTCTCTATGGCTACACCTTC.